Shown below are 28 T cell receptor beta chains from a single sample sequenced in a study of identical twins (dated by TCRdb to about 2016). The library came from 5' RACE. Sequencing was carried out with an Illumina HiSeq 2000. TCRdb trimmed public reads at Q25 via fastp, called clones via MiXCR and kept in-frame beta chains. All rows with the same CDR3 protein become a single entry with the most common DNA and genes. The sample table lists roughly 250,000 distinct CDR3 sequences, over 11% of them with a count of one. The ten largest clones add up to 7% to 9.5% of the sample. Sequencing was carried out using memory (CD45RO+) T cells sorted from blood. The cell subset or site label here, explained by the study, means: CD45RO+ enriched T cells. These receptors came from a woman aged 18-29 years in good health.

This clonotype was detected a few times. J is TRBJ2-2 and V is TRBV4-3, with a possible D match to TRBD2 (6 bases). Trimming stripped 8 bases from V and 6 bases from J, with 16 bases between. Germline V gene data show CDR1 as LGHNA and CDR2 as YSLEER. This CDR3 region has 14 residues. The chain's CDR3 is CASGFGTPPGELFF. The CDR3 DNA reads as TGCGCCAGCGGATTCGGGACTCCACCCGGGGAGCTGTTTTTT.

There are many counts of this clonotype. V usage is TRBV10-3 and J usage is TRBJ2-1; 11 positions match TRBD2. CDR3 length equals 15 residues. Germline lookup yields CDR1 ENHRY and CDR2 SYGVKD. Trimming removed 7 bases from V and 7 bases from J; junction bases left unmatched: 9. This CDR3 is CAINPTSGGTNEQFF. The CDR3, as DNA: TGTGCCATCAACCCTACTAGCGGGGGCACGAATGAGCAGTTCTTC.

The chain is built from TRBV3-1 and TRBJ2-1; 9 bases line up with TRBD2. The CDR3 sequence is 17 residues long. In germline, CDR1 is LGHDT, CDR2 YNNKEL (reference sequence). V trimming: 10 bases; J trimming: 7 bases; junction bases outside the gene matches: 20. The CDR3 DNA follows: TGTGCCACCTGCCAAGATCGTAGTCCGCTAGCGGGGAATGAGCAGTTCTTC. Protein sequence: CATCQDRSPLAGNEQFF.

The chain has TRBV7-3 and TRBJ2-3; 8 bases line up with TRBD2. Unmatched junction bases numbered 3, after V lost 2 bases and J lost 2 bases. The CDR3 contains 15 residues. Germline V lookup: CDR1 SGHTA, CDR2 FQGTGA. CDR3 sequence: CASSLASGYTDTQYF. CDR3 nucleotide sequence: TGTGCCAGCAGCTTAGCTAGCGGGTACACAGATACGCAGTATTTT. The whole variable domain, remainder taken from reference TRBV7-3 and TRBJ2-3, is GAGVSQTPSNKVTEKGKYVELRCDPISGHTALYWYRQSLGQGPEFLIYFQGTGAADDSGLPNDRFFAVRPEGSVSTLKIQRTERGDSAVYLCASSLASGYTDTQYFGPGTRLTVL.

This clonotype was counted a few times. The genes are TRBV29-1 and TRBJ2-1, with 9 bases identical to TRBD2. Germline trimming cut 5 bases from V and 8 bases from J; bases unmatched to any gene: 4. CDR3 size: 12 residues. CDR1 and CDR2 (germline): SQVTM, ANQGSEA. This chain's CDR3 is CSVRVAGDEQFF. The CDR3 nucleotides are TGCAGCGTTCGTGTAGCGGGAGATGAGCAGTTCTTC.

This clonotype was detected many times. The CDR3 nucleotides are TGTGCCAGTACAATTAGGGGGATGAACACTGAAGCTTTCTTT. This sequence encodes CASTIRGMNTEAFF. V and J are TRBV4-2 and TRBJ1-1, with D perhaps TRBD1 (6 bases). CDR1 is LGHNA, CDR2 YNFKEQ, per germline. This CDR3 is 14 amino acids long. V was shortened by 9 bases and J by 0 bases, with 14 bases between the two germline ends.

This clonotype showed up many times. The chain links TRBV7-2 to TRBJ2-1; weak D call: TRBD2 (5 bases). V was cut by 10 bases and J by 4 bases, with 23 bases left in between. The CDR3 covers 16 residues. Germline CDR1 reads SGHTA; CDR2 reads FQGNSA. This CDR3 reads CATKKTLRDIYNEQFF. The CDR3 nucleotides are TGTGCCACCAAGAAAACCCTCCGGGATATATACAATGAGCAGTTCTTC.

The CDR3 DNA reads as TGTGCCAGCATTTTTGCGGGAAACACCGGGGAGCTGTTTTTT. It codes for CASIFAGNTGELFF. The rearrangement joins TRBV6-2 or TRBV6-3 to TRBJ2-2; a weak D match, TRBD2 (6 bases). CDR1 is MNHEY, CDR2 SVGEGT, per germline. Trimming shortened V by 7 bases and J by 2 bases, and 11 bases separated the two germline ends. The CDR3 contains 14 residues.

This chain connects TRBV10-2 to TRBJ2-4; perhaps TRBD2 as D (6 bases). The CDR3 runs 12 residues. V shed 3 bases and J shed 7 bases, with 7 bases lying between them. Germline loops: CDR1 WSHSY, CDR2 SAAADI. Here the CDR3 DNA reads TGCGCCAGCAGTGATCGGGGGAACATTCAGTACTTC. Translation gives CASSDRGNIQYF.

The sample holds a few counts of this clonotype. CDR3 sequence (DNA): TGTGCCATCAGTGAGTCTAACAGGGGGCGCAGGGAGACCCAGTACTTC. This gives the protein CAISESNRGRRETQYF. The chain recombines TRBV10-3 with TRBJ2-5; 9 bases agree with TRBD1. The V and J ends lost 0 bases and 5 bases, in that order; junction bases with no gene match: 7. Germline V gene lookup returns CDR1 ENHRY and CDR2 SYGVKD. The CDR3 sequence is 16 residues long.

This clonotype has more than one count but fewer than ten. The rearrangement joins TRBV20-1 to TRBJ1-3; 7 nucleotides agree with TRBD1. With 0 bases clipped from V and 2 bases from J, the junction kept 4 bases outside the gene matches. The V gene's germline CDR1 is DFQATT and CDR2 SNEGSKA (reference sequence). The CDR3 covers 15 residues. The DNA for the CDR3 is TGCAGTGCTAGAGACGCGACAGGGACTGGAAACACCATATATTTT. Translated, it gives CSARDATGTGNTIYF.

This clonotype was seen a handful of times. The chain couples TRBV30 to TRBJ2-1; 7 nucleotides match TRBD2. Germline V gives CDR1 GTSNPN, CDR2 SVGIG (reference sequence). With 3 bases clipped from V and 5 bases from J, the junction kept 10 bases outside the gene matches. CDR3 size: 15 residues. This chain's CDR3 is CAWSPLGLADNEQFF. CDR3 DNA sequence: TGTGCCTGGAGCCCCCTGGGGCTAGCGGACAATGAGCAGTTCTTC.

The rearrangement uses TRBV7-9 and TRBJ2-7; D gene uncertain. Trimming stripped 3 bases from V and 2 bases from J, with 20 bases between. This CDR3 has 17 amino acids. Germline-derived CDR1 and CDR2 are SEHNR and FQNEAQ (reference sequence). This CDR3 is CASSFGPPWRIAYEQYF. CDR3 DNA: TGTGCCAGCAGCTTCGGTCCCCCCTGGCGGATAGCCTACGAGCAGTACTTC. Full variable domain (missing parts from reference TRBV7-9 and TRBJ2-7): DTGVSQNPRHKITKRGQNVTFRCDPISEHNRLYWYRQTLGQGPEFLTYFQNEAQLEKSRLLSDRFSAERPKGSFSTLEIQRTEQGDSAMYLCASSFGPPWRIAYEQYFGPGTRLTVT.

This clonotype has a handful of counts. The genes are TRBV20-1 and TRBJ2-5; TRBD2 might be the D (5 bases). Germline V gene lookup returns CDR1 DFQATT and CDR2 SNEGSKA (reference sequence). The CDR3 runs to 12 residues. In nucleotides, the CDR3 is TGCAGCCCGGGGTTAGGTTCAGAGACCCAGTACTTC. Translating gives CSPGLGSETQYF.

The chain is built from TRBV10-3 and TRBJ2-4, with TRBD1 matching over 11 bases. The V segment lost 10 bases and the J segment 6 bases; nucleotides outside the gene matches: 14. CDR1 and CDR2 from the germline V gene are ENHRY and SYGVKD. This CDR3 comprises 16 residues. CDR3 bases: TGTGCCACAAGTCCCGGGACAGGGGGGTTATCAAACATTCAGTACTTC. This sequence encodes CATSPGTGGLSNIQYF.

The chain recombines TRBV5-1 with TRBJ2-1, with D possibly matching TRBD2 (6 bases). The CDR3 is made up of 13 amino acids. Germline CDR1 SGHRS, CDR2 YFSETQ. V lost 5 bases and J lost 7, with 13 bases in between. The CDR3 protein is CASRVGTPNEQFF. CDR3 nucleotides: TGCGCCAGCAGGGTGGGGACTCCGAATGAGCAGTTCTTC. The whole variable domain, remainder taken from reference TRBV5-1 and TRBJ2-1, is KAGVTQTPRYLIKTRGQQVTLSCSPISGHRSVSWYQQTPGQGLQFLFEYFSETQRNKGNFPGRFSGRQFSNSRSEMNVSTLELGDSALYLCASRVGTPNEQFFGPGTRLTVL.

This clonotype has a handful of counts. V gene TRBV29-1 combines with J gene TRBJ1-1; TRBD1 is a possible D gene (5 bases). Per the germline V gene, CDR1 is SQVTM and CDR2 is ANQGSEA. The CDR3 loop spans 14 amino acids. V lost 3 bases and J 0 bases, leaving 11 bases between the germline ends. The DNA of the CDR3 is TGCAGCGTTGATTCGGGGGGGATGAACACTGAAGCTTTCTTT. It specifies CSVDSGGMNTEAFF.

This clonotype occurred a few times. This chain links TRBV20-1 with TRBJ1-1; D uncertain. This CDR3 contains 14 residues. V was clipped by 6 bases and J by 1 base, with 15 bases between them. CDR1 is DFQATT and CDR2 is SNEGSKA in the germline V gene (reference sequence). CDR3 in amino acids: CSALPPTQNTEAFF. The CDR3 bases are TGCAGTGCCCTACCCCCCACTCAGAACACTGAAGCTTTCTTT.

At least ten counts were recorded for this clonotype. In nucleotides, the CDR3 is TGTGCCACCAGACAGGGGTTCCAAGAGACCCAGTACTTC. It encodes CATRQGFQETQYF. This chain connects TRBV6-1 to TRBJ2-5; 8 bases match TRBD1. With 10 bases clipped from V and 1 base from J, the junction kept 5 bases outside the gene matches. Germline values: CDR1 MNHNS, CDR2 SASEGT. The CDR3 has 13 amino acids.

The rearrangement uses TRBV20-1 and TRBJ2-5; 8 nucleotides agree with TRBD2. The CDR3 has 12 residues. V lost 7 bases, J lost 4 bases, and 5 bases stayed unmatched. CDR1 is DFQATT and CDR2 is SNEGSKA in the germline V gene (reference sequence). The CDR3 bases are TGCAGTGGCTCGGGGGGGCGAGAGACCCAGTACTTC. Translation: CSGSGGRETQYF.

The J gene is TRBJ2-5, the V gene TRBV2, with a weak D call TRBD2 (6 bases). CDR1 is SNHLY, CDR2 FYNNEI, per germline. CDR3 length: 14 amino acids. V lost 4 bases and J 2 bases, leaving 11 bases between the germline ends. The CDR3 DNA sequence: TGTGCCAGCAGTGTCGGAGGGATGCAAGAGACCCAGTACTTC. It is translated as CASSVGGMQETQYF.

The J gene is TRBJ2-1, the V gene TRBV7-9, with 14 bases that match TRBD2. The CDR3 consists of 15 residues. Germline values: CDR1 SEHNR, CDR2 FQNEAQ (reference sequence). The ends lost 1 base at V and 15 bases at J; junction bases unmatched: 8. The CDR3 DNA reads TGTGCCAGCAGCTTAGTAGGGACTAGCGGGGGCCGATTGTTCTTC. It is translated as CASSLVGTSGGRLFF. Full variable domain (remainder filled in from reference TRBV7-9 and TRBJ2-1): DTGVSQNPRHKITKRGQNVTFRCDPISEHNRLYWYRQTLGQGPEFLTYFQNEAQLEKSRLLSDRFSAERPKGSFSTLEIQRTEQGDSAMYLCASSLVGTSGGRLFFGPGTRLTVL.

This clonotype has ten or more counts. The CDR3 sequence: CASSPRTSSAEQYF. The CDR3 region has the DNA TGCGCCAGCAGCCCAAGGACTAGCTCGGCAGAGCAGTACTTC. V and J are TRBV5-1 and TRBJ2-7; 8 positions agree with TRBD2. CDR3 length: 14 amino acids. Germline CDR1 and CDR2: SGHRS and YFSETQ. The V and J ends lost 4 bases and 7 bases, in that order; junction bases with no gene match: 10.

This clonotype was found a few times. The chain recombines TRBV20-1 with TRBJ2-1; TRBD2 is a possible D gene (5 bases). The V and J ends lost 1 base and 6 bases respectively, with 13 bases between them. There are 14 residues in the CDR3. The germline V gene encodes CDR1 DFQATT and CDR2 SNEGSKA (reference sequence). The CDR3 coding sequence is TGCAGTGCTAGAGGCGGAGACTATAGCAATGAGCAGTTCTTC. Translating it yields CSARGGDYSNEQFF.

The chain is built from TRBV18 and TRBJ2-7; D may be TRBD2 (6 bases). V shed 3 bases and J shed 2 bases, with 17 bases lying between them. Germline V gives CDR1 KGHSH, CDR2 LQKENI. This CDR3 region has 16 residues. As DNA, the CDR3 is TGTGCCAGCTCACCCCCTGGGAGCGGGTTGACCTACGAGCAGTACTTC. Protein product: CASSPPGSGLTYEQYF. Full variable domain (missing parts from reference TRBV18 and TRBJ2-7): NAGVMQNPRHLVRRRGQEARLRCSPMKGHSHVYWYRQLPEEGLKFMVYLQKENIIDESGMPKERFSAEFPKEGPSILRIQQVVRGDSAAYFCASSPPGSGLTYEQYFGPGTRLTVT.

The V gene is TRBV2, the J gene TRBJ1-2; D perhaps matches TRBD1 (5 bases). Trimming stripped 10 bases from V and 7 bases from J, with 16 bases between. The V gene's germline CDR1 is SNHLY and CDR2 FYNNEI. This CDR3 has 12 amino acids. Here the CDR3 reads CATRGGASGYTF. The CDR3 nucleotides are TGTGCCACCAGAGGCGGGGCTTCTGGCTACACCTTC.

The rearrangement links TRBV27 to TRBJ2-3, with 7 bases identical to TRBD1. Germline CDR1 reads MNHEY; CDR2 reads SMNVEV (reference sequence). The CDR3 sequence is 16 residues long. J lost 4 bases, V lost 6 bases, and 13 bases had no gene match. The CDR3 nucleotides are TGTGCCAGCAGCGGCTCAGGGGGTTGGCGTGCAGATACGCAGTATTTT. As protein: CASSGSGGWRADTQYF.

There are a few counts of this clonotype. The chain recombines TRBV5-5 with TRBJ2-2; possible D gene TRBD1, 5 bases. Germline V gene sequence: CDR1 SGHKS, CDR2 YYEKEE (reference sequence). Trimming took off 0 bases at V and 0 bases at J, with 12 bases between the two ends. The CDR3 covers 17 residues. DNA of the CDR3: TGTGCCAGCAGCTTGGTTAGGTCAGGGACGAACACCGGGGAGCTGTTTTTT. Translation: CASSLVRSGTNTGELFF.